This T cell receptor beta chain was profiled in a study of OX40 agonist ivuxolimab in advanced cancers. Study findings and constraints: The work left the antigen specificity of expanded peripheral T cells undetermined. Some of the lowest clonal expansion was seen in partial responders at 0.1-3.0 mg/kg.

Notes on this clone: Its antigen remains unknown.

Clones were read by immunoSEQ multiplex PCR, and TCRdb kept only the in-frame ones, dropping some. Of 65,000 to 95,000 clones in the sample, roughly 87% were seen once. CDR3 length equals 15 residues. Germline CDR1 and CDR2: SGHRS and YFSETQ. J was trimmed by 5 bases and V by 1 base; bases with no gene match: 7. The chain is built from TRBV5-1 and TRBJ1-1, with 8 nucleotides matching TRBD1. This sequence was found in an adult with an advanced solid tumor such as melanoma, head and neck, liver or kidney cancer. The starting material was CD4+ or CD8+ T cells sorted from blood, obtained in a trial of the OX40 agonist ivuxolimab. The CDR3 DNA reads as TGCGCCAGCAGCTTGAGCAGGGGGCGCGGGACTGAAGCTTTCTTT. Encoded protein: CASSLSRGRGTEAFF.